Below, 16 T cell receptor beta chains from the same sample are listed, as sequenced in a study of T cell responses to AZD1222 COVID-19 vaccine. This table comes from immunoSEQ multiplex PCR, and its TCRdb copy is limited to in-frame clones, with some not included. This sample has 120,000 to 150,000 clones; about 92% occur once, and the top ten carry roughly 2%. This specimen consisted of peripheral blood, obtained on day 0 of AZD1222 vaccination. The receptor source for this set is an adult in good health.

The chain couples TRBV7-9 to TRBJ2-7, with 10 bases lining up with TRBD2. CDR1 SEHNR and CDR2 FQNEAQ come from the germline V gene (reference sequence). CDR3 length: 14 amino acids. V was pared by 3 bases and J by 3 bases, with 2 bases of the junction left unmatched. CDR3 nucleotide sequence: TGTGCCAGCAGCTTCCTAGCGGGGGACTACGAGCAGTACTTC. Amino acids: CASSFLAGDYEQYF.

The chain employs TRBV5-1 and TRBJ2-3; TRBD2 matches 12 bases. The CDR3 loop spans 17 amino acids. After removal of 9 bases from V and 2 bases from J, the junction contained 13 bases not matched to a gene. Germline loops: CDR1 SGHRS, CDR2 YFSETQ. The CDR3 DNA sequence: TGCGCCACCCGGTCGGCTAGCGGGGGGGCCGACACAGATACGCAGTATTTT. Amino acid sequence: CATRSASGGADTDTQYF.

The rearrangement uses TRBV10-3 and TRBJ2-2, with D perhaps matching TRBD2 (6 bases). Germline lookup yields CDR1 ENHRY and CDR2 SYGVKD. This CDR3 is 12 amino acids long. V gave up 8 bases and J gave up 3 bases, with 7 bases separating them. In DNA form, the CDR3 reads TGTGCCATCGGAGGGTACACCGGGGAGCTGTTTTTT. Encoded protein: CAIGGYTGELFF.

This rearrangement joins TRBV5-6 to TRBJ1-1, with a possible D match to TRBD1 (6 bases). V dropped 5 bases and J dropped 4 bases, with 15 bases sitting between them. CDR3 length: 14 residues. Germline values: CDR1 SGHDT, CDR2 YYEEEE. CDR3 residues: CASRIQGWTTEAFF. CDR3 DNA: TGTGCCAGCAGAATACAGGGTTGGACCACTGAAGCTTTCTTT.

The rearrangement uses TRBV6-5 and TRBJ1-1, with D unresolved. The CDR3 loop spans 13 amino acids. The germline CDR1 and CDR2 sequences are MNHEY and SVGAGI. The V end was cut by 7 bases, the J end by 8 bases, with 17 bases between. DNA of the CDR3: TGTGCCAGCACCATTTCATGGGTCTCAGAAGCTTTCTTT. This sequence encodes CASTISWVSEAFF.

The V gene is TRBV9, the J gene TRBJ2-3; 10 bases agree with TRBD1. The trim removed 3 bases at V and 6 bases at J, leaving 4 bases unmatched. The CDR3 consists of 14 residues. Looked up from germline, CDR1 is SGDLS and CDR2 is YYNGEE. CDR3: CASSGTGGLDTQYF. The CDR3 nucleotides read TGTGCCAGCAGCGGGACAGGGGGGCTGGATACGCAGTATTTT.

V gene TRBV29-1 combines with J gene TRBJ2-3; D not resolved. Per germline, CDR1 SQVTM and CDR2 ANQGSEA. V was clipped by 8 bases and J by 0 bases, with 9 bases between them. There are 12 residues in the CDR3. CDR3 bases: TGCAGCAGTCGGACGAGCACAGATACGCAGTATTTT. Its protein product is CSSRTSTDTQYF.

The chain combines TRBV7-8 with TRBJ2-7; 9 bases are shared with TRBD2. With V trimmed by 5 bases and J by 7 bases, 15 bases remained unmatched. The CDR3 is 16 residues long. Germline V gives CDR1 SGHVS, CDR2 FQNEAQ. CDR3 DNA sequence: TGTGCCAGCAGCCCCAGTAACGTAGCGGGAGTCGGGGAGCAGTACTTC. Translated: CASSPSNVAGVGEQYF.

This clone turned up a few times. The J gene is TRBJ1-1, the V gene TRBV7-6; no firm D call. This CDR3 has 16 residues. Trimming left V 8 bases short and J 3 bases short, with 22 bases between. Germline-derived CDR1 and CDR2 are SGHVS and FNYEAQ. The CDR3 DNA reads TGTGCCAGCCCCCCCTCGGCCGGGGTAGAAGACACTGAAGCTTTCTTT. Protein product: CASPPSAGVEDTEAFF.

This chain links TRBV23-1 with TRBJ2-2; perhaps TRBD1 as D (6 bases). TRBV23-1 is classed as an ORF, of uncertain function. The CDR3 runs 15 residues. V lost 2 bases and J 3 bases, leaving 10 bases between the germline ends. In DNA form, the CDR3 reads TGCGCCAGCAGTCAACGACAGGTCCACACCGGGGAGCTGTTTTTT. It specifies CASSQRQVHTGELFF.

This rearrangement joins TRBV9 to TRBJ2-7; 7 nucleotides line up with TRBD2. The CDR3 spans 14 residues. Germline CDR1 is SGDLS and CDR2 is YYNGEE. V shed 0 bases and J 4 bases; nucleotides not matched to a gene: 4. CDR3 DNA sequence: TGTGCCAGCAGCGTAGGCGGGGGAACATACGAGCAGTACTTC. Amino acids: CASSVGGGTYEQYF.

The chain recombines TRBV30 with TRBJ2-7; D may be TRBD1 (5 bases). The V and J ends lost 0 bases and 5 bases respectively, with 11 bases between them. CDR1 and CDR2 from the germline V gene are GTSNPN and SVGIG (reference sequence). The CDR3 covers 13 residues. CDR3: CAWSVRQSHEQYF. The CDR3 nucleotides read TGTGCCTGGAGTGTACGACAGTCCCACGAGCAGTACTTC. The complete variable domain, with remaining parts taken from reference TRBV30 and TRBJ2-7, reads SQTIHQWPATLVQPVGSPLSLECTVEGTSNPNLYWYRQAAGRGLQLLFYSVGIGQISSEVPQNLSASRPQDRQFILSSKKLLLSDSGFYLCAWSVRQSHEQYFGPGTRLTVT.

The V gene is TRBV6-5, the J gene TRBJ1-1; the D gene is possibly TRBD1 (5 bases). Trimming shortened V by 3 bases and J by 6 bases, and 11 bases separated the two germline ends. The CDR3 consists of 13 residues. Germline assignment: CDR1 MNHEY and CDR2 SVGAGI. CDR3 nucleotide sequence: TGTGCCAGCAGTTATTGGGACGCCTCTGAAGCTTTCTTT. Its protein is CASSYWDASEAFF.

The rearrangement links TRBV7-2 to TRBJ1-6; tentatively, D is TRBD1 (5 bases). The CDR3 contains 17 residues. CDR1 and CDR2 from the germline V gene are SGHTA and FQGNSA. V was cut by 0 bases and J by 7 bases, with 16 bases left in between. The CDR3 here is CASSLAQVRAYNSPLHF. DNA for the CDR3: TGTGCCAGCAGCTTAGCGCAAGTCAGGGCTTACAATTCACCCCTCCACTTT.

This clone turned up a few times. This chain connects TRBV30 to TRBJ2-1, with 8 bases identical to TRBD2. CDR3 length: 16 residues. Germline V CDR1 and CDR2: GTSNPN, SVGIG (reference sequence). With 3 bases clipped from V and 3 bases from J, the junction kept 10 bases outside the gene matches. Written as DNA, the CDR3 is TGTGCCTGGAGGGCCACTGGGCGGGGGGTCTACAATGAGCAGTTCTTC. It encodes CAWRATGRGVYNEQFF.

The rearrangement links TRBV27 to TRBJ2-7, with D hard to call. The CDR3 consists of 12 residues. The V end lost 0 bases, the J end lost 5 bases, and 5 bases lay between the germline ends. Germline CDR1 is MNHEY and CDR2 is SMNVEV (reference sequence). Written as DNA, the CDR3 is TGTGCCAGCAGTTTATCTGGGAACGAGCAGTACTTC. This codes for CASSLSGNEQYF.